These T cell receptor beta chains were read from a single sample in a study of molecular identifiers for immune sequencing clone quantification. A single record per CDR3 protein comes from TCRdb applying MiXCR to the PCR reads. This table has about half a million distinct CDR3 sequences, under 30% appearing once. Sample: naive CD8+ T cells from blood, with Jurkat cell RNA spiked in. Receptors were obtained from a human donor in good health. Some libraries in this study had Jurkat cell RNA spiked in. Both conserved end residues are part of each CDR3. The order of the fields is V gene, clone size, D gene, J gene, CDR3 protein, CDR3 DNA. D genes are given only for firm matches. Part of the rows lack a size; the others show once, few, many or a class for expanded clones.

TRBV12-3/TRBV12-4	many	-	TRBJ1-1	CASSSPSTANTEAFF	TGTGCCAGCAGTTCACCCTCGACAGCGAACACTGAAGCTTTCTTT
TRBV9	-	-	TRBJ1-2	CASRQGGGGYGYTF	TGTGCCAGCAGACAGGGAGGGGGGGGTTATGGCTACACCTTC
TRBV4-3	-	-	TRBJ1-1	CASSQDLDKNTEAFF	TGCGCCAGCAGCCAAGATCTCGACAAGAACACTGAAGCTTTCTTT
TRBV24-1	many	-	TRBJ2-1	CATSDGINEQFF	TGTGCCACCAGTGATGGGATCAATGAGCAGTTCTTC
TRBV6-5	many	TRBD2	TRBJ2-7	CASSYGLAGAYEQYF	TGTGCCAGCAGTTACGGCCTAGCGGGGGCCTACGAGCAGTACTTC
TRBV28	-	TRBD2	TRBJ2-3	CASNFQPAGDGADTQYF	TGTGCCAGCAATTTTCAGCCAGCGGGAGATGGTGCAGATACGCAGTATTTT
TRBV7-9	-	-	TRBJ2-1	CASSLAPGPYNEQFF	TGTGCCAGCAGCTTAGCACCAGGGCCCTACAATGAGCAGTTCTTC
TRBV13	-	TRBD1	TRBJ1-4	CASSPRGGLDEKLFF	TGTGCCAGCAGCCCCAGGGGGGGGCTCGATGAAAAACTGTTTTTT
TRBV27	few	TRBD2	TRBJ2-7	CASSWLAGGTEQYF	TGTGCCAGCAGTTGGCTAGCGGGAGGTACCGAGCAGTACTTC
TRBV7-2	-	-	TRBJ2-5	CASSLGGGGETQYF	TGTGCCAGCAGCTTAGGCGGGGGCGGCGAGACCCAGTACTTC
TRBV27	many	-	TRBJ2-2	CASSLQEVRNTGELFF	TGTGCCAGCAGTCTACAGGAAGTACGGAACACCGGGGAGCTGTTTTTT
TRBV27	-	-	TRBJ1-5	CASSLSAGSGQPQHF	TGTGCCAGCAGTTTATCGGCAGGGTCTGGTCAGCCCCAGCATTTT
TRBV20-1	-	TRBD2	TRBJ2-3	CSASNSGDSTDTQYF	TGCAGTGCTAGTAATAGCGGGGATAGCACAGATACGCAGTATTTT
TRBV5-5	-	TRBD2	TRBJ2-3	CASSPRTSGITHTQYF	TGTGCCAGCAGCCCCAGGACTAGCGGGATTACACATACGCAGTATTTT
TRBV30	many	-	TRBJ1-5	CAWSIGSDSNQPQHF	TGTGCCTGGAGCATAGGCAGCGATAGCAATCAGCCCCAGCATTTT
TRBV2	many	-	TRBJ2-5	CASSELGAETQYF	TGTGCCAGCAGCGAATTGGGGGCAGAGACCCAGTACTTC
TRBV27	many	-	TRBJ2-7	CASSSGVEQYF	TGTGCCAGCAGTTCAGGAGTCGAGCAGTACTTC
TRBV12-3/TRBV12-4	-	TRBD2	TRBJ2-1	CASSPRAGGNEQFF	TGTGCCAGCAGTCCCCGAGCGGGGGGGAATGAGCAGTTCTTC
TRBV10-3	-	-	TRBJ2-7	CAISETNEQYF	TGTGCCATCAGTGAGACAAACGAGCAGTACTTC
TRBV20-1	-	-	TRBJ2-7	CSARDGQYSARYNEQYF	TGCAGTGCTAGAGATGGGCAGTATAGCGCCCGTTACAACGAGCAGTACTTC
TRBV6-5	many	TRBD2	TRBJ2-3	CASSYASGGPTDTQYF	TGTGCCAGCAGTTACGCTAGCGGGGGCCCCACAGATACGCAGTATTTT
TRBV6-6	few	-	TRBJ2-5	CASSYYGQIDQETQYF	TGTGCCAGCAGTTACTACGGACAGATCGACCAAGAGACCCAGTACTTC
TRBV6-2/TRBV6-3	-	TRBD1	TRBJ2-4	CASTKDRGSANNIQYF	TGTGCCAGCACCAAAGACAGGGGTAGCGCCAATAACATTCAGTACTTC